This TCR beta chain was found in a study of shared clonotypes between healthy human individuals (dated by TCRdb to 2018 to 2021). Regarding the research as a whole: The cohort included three men and a couple of women between 18 and 49 years of age. For each donor, CD4 naive and CD4 memory were each run on three plates, CD8 naive on two plates, and CD8 memory on one plate. Blood TCR repertoires of about 5 healthy adults were deeply sequenced to estimate repertoire size and the extent of clonotype sharing between individuals. To increase sequencing depth and limit assay-specific biases, TCR repertoire library preparation and sequencing were carried out by different laboratories using diverse techniques. Leukapheresis yielded between about 0.94 and 8.9 billion PBMCs per donor. What the research found in general, with its limitations: Compared with non-shared clonotypes, the clonotypes found in all four sorted-subset donors had higher generation probabilities. The genetic and exposure-history diversity represented was limited by the small number of donors. Sharing across a handful of donors was observed for about 5% of naive CD4, over 3% of naive CD8, 2.3% of memory CD4, and over 0.3% of memory CD8 clonotypes. Sampling was restricted to blood, and TCR repertoires in tissues likely differ from the TCR repertoires found in blood. Naive subsets generally had larger estimated clonotype richness than memory subsets did. Pairwise subsampling led to the expectation that sequencing depth would affect the degree of clonotype sharing among donors. Rarefaction of sorted-subset datasets indicated incomplete sequencing despite the large sequencing depth.

Using the deep immunoSEQ assay, multiplex PCR amplified TCR CDR3 regions from genomic DNA. Extracted genomic DNA from each cell subset was distributed evenly across all wells of several immunoSEQ 96-well plates, and each plate was treated as a replicate. For sorted subsets, around 200 ng genomic DNA, equal to some 28,000 T cell genomes, was loaded into each replicate PCR. Purified libraries were quantified with a Qubit 3.0 fluorometer, sized on a Bioanalyzer 2100, and re-quantified with the KAPA Library Quantification kit. Every immunoSEQ 96-well plate was sequenced on a separate single-read 150-cycle Illumina NextSeq 550 flow cell. The study's own analysis went as follows. Because only junctional sequences without quality scores were contained in the immunoSEQ output, filtering matching that applied to full-length reads could not be performed. Sequences were annotated with PyIR, a Python wrapper for IgBLAST v1.9, and V/J genes and CDR3 were assigned using IMGT germline references. Reads with weak V/J assignments (E-value above 1e-6), missing CDR3, stop codons, out-of-frame junctions, or ambiguous translated residues were removed. V3J clonotypes were defined as sequences sharing the same inferred V gene, J gene, and CDR3 amino acid sequence. To compute the percentage overlap between repertoires, the number of shared unique clonotypes was divided by the size of the smaller repertoire. Three approaches were used to assess repertoire richness: RTK rarefaction, the Chao1 estimator, and Recon v2.1 estimates of unobserved clonotypes. Generation probabilities for all TCRbeta clonotypes obtained by the gDNA method from a few donors were computed using OLGA. What TCRdb holds here is the immuneACCESS table cut down to in-frame rearrangements. Part of the clones is not present; checked against another copy, under half of the missing clones reflect an unresolved V gene, and the others are unexplained. That table is the source of V, J and clone size, and D and trimming were worked out from the DNA. The sample includes approximately 1.4 million clones, with nearly 99% observed a single time. Roughly 0.42% of the sample belongs to the ten largest clones.

Trimming leaves V shorter by 0 bases and J shorter by 9 bases, with the junction holding 4 bases beyond the gene matches. From the cysteine through the phenylalanine, the CDR3 covers 13 amino acids. Only the CDR3 DNA stays, 39 bases, in frame from base 1. As encoded in the germline V gene (reference sequence), CDR1 is WNHNN while CDR2 is SYGVQD. Comments on this clone: The target of this receptor is not known. No per-base quality is available; no much larger clone lies one base away.

The donors were healthy, HIV-negative adults with no recently reported acute infections or vaccinations. Every donor was a Caucasian adult residing in Nashville, Tennessee, USA. CD4+ T cells were enriched through magnetic negative selection, after which naive cells were positively selected on CD45RA and the remaining negative fraction served as the memory subset. After blood collection by leukapheresis, PBMCs were isolated using Ficoll-Histopaque density gradient centrifugation and then cryopreserved in the vapor phase of liquid nitrogen. Purity and quantity of every magnetically sorted T cell population were checked by analytical flow cytometry. Genomic DNA was isolated from each sorted fraction and quantified by UV absorbance on a Nanodrop 2000c.

The specimen was naive CD4+ T cells sorted from blood. The sample's cell subset or site label, decoded: CD45RA+ positively selected. The chain links TRBV10-1 with TRBJ2-5, with 7 central nucleotides matching TRBD2. The sequence was obtained from a man aged 30 to 39 in good health. The CDR3 amino acid sequence is: CASSESGGKPQYF. The sequence in DNA is TGCGCCAGCAGTGAGTCGGGGGGGAAGCCCCAGTACTTC.